Given below is one TCR beta chain in context. This entry is derived from a study of blood T cell repertoires in COVID-19. Study-level information: Samples of COVID-19 (acute and convalescent) were obtained from the United States, Italy and Spain. PBMCs, B-cell-depleted T cells, or T cells provided the cDNA or gDNA that made up the material.

Between the trimmed V and J ends, which lost 4 bases and 4 bases, there was a span of 14 bases. From germline, CDR1 is SNHLY and CDR2 FYNNEI. This CDR3 region has 14 residues. Study processing details: It was from reference gene primer amplification that nucleated cell counts were estimated. Sequencing used immunoSEQ multiplex PCR; TCRdb keeps in-frame clones, though not all of them. D and trimming come from the DNA, and the V and J calls and clone size come from that table. This table holds over 120,000 clones, roughly 81% found once. The chain recombines TRBV2 with TRBJ2-7, with a weak D call TRBD1 (6 bases). Sequencing input: peripheral blood. The sequence came from a woman in her forties or fifties with active or convalescent COVID-19. CDR3 DNA: TGTGCCAGCAGTGCCCAGGGGACAATTTACGAGCAGTACTTC. It yields the protein CASSAQGTIYEQYF.